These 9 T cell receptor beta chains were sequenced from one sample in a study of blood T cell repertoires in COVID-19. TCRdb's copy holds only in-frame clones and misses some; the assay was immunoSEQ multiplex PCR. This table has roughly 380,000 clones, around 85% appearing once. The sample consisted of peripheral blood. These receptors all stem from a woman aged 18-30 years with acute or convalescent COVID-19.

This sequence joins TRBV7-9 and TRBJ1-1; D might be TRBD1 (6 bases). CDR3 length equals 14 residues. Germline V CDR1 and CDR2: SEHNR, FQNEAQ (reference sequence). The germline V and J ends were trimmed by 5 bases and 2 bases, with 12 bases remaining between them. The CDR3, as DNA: TGTGCCAGCAGCGCAGCAGGGGATAACACTGAAGCTTTCTTT. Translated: CASSAAGDNTEAFF.

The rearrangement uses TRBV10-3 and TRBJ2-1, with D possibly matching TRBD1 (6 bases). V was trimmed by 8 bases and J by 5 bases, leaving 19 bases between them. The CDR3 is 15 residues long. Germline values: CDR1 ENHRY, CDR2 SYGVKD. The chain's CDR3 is CAIRRDIQEHNEQFF. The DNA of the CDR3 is TGTGCCATCCGCAGGGACATACAGGAACACAATGAGCAGTTCTTC.

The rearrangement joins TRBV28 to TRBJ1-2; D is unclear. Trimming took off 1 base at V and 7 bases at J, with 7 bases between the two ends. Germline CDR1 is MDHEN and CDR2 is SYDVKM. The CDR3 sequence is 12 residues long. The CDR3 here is CASSLSGAGYTF. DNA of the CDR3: TGTGCCAGCAGTTTATCAGGTGCTGGCTACACCTTC.

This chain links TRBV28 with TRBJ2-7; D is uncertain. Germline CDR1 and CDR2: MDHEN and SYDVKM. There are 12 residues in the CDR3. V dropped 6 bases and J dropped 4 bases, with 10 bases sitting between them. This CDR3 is CASSPNKYEQYF. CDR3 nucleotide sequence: TGTGCCAGCAGCCCGAACAAGTACGAGCAGTACTTC. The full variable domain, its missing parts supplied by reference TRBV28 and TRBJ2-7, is DVKVTQSSRYLVKRTGEKVFLECVQDMDHENMFWYRQDPGLGLRLIYFSYDVKMKEKGDIPEGYSVSREKKERFSLILESASTNQTSMYLCASSPNKYEQYFGPGTRLTVT.

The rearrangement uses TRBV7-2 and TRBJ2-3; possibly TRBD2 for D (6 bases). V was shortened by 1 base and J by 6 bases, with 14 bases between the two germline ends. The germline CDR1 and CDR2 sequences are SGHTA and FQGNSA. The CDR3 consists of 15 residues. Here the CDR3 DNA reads TGTGCCAGCAGCTTAGTCTCAGCGGGCCAGGATACGCAGTATTTT. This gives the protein CASSLVSAGQDTQYF.

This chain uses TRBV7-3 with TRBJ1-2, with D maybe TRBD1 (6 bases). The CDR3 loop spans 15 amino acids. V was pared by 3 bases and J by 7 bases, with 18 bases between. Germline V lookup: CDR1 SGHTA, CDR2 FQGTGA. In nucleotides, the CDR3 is TGTGCCAGCAGCTTCAGGGGCGGGGGCGAAACTGGCTACACCTTC. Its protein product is CASSFRGGGETGYTF.

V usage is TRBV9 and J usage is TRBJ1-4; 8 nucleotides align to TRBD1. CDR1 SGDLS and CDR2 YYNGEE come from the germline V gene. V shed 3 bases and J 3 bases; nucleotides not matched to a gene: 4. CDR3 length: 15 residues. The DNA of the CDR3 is TGTGCCAGCAGCGCCGGACAGGGAGCTAATGAAAAACTGTTTTTT. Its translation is CASSAGQGANEKLFF.

The CDR3 nucleotides are TGTGCTAGTGGTTTGATACTCCGGACAGGTTGGGACGCTGGGGCCAACGTCCTGACTTTC. Protein: CASGLILRTGWDAGANVLTF. This chain links TRBV12-5 with TRBJ2-6; 7 nucleotides agree with TRBD1. J was trimmed by 2 bases and V by 2 bases; bases with no gene match: 15. The CDR3 runs 20 residues. The germline V gene encodes CDR1 LGHNT and CDR2 FRNRAP.

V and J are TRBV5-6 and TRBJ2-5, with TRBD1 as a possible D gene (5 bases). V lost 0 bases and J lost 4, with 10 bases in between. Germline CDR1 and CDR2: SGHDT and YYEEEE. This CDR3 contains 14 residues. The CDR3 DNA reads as TGTGCCAGCAGCTTGGTTGGTGGGGCAGAGACCCAGTACTTC. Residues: CASSLVGGAETQYF.